This T cell receptor (beta chain) was captured in a study of T cells expressing NK-cell markers. Overall study: Source material for TCR beta repertoires consisted of sorted CD3+CD56+NKG2C+, CD3+CD56+NKG2C- and CD3+CD56-NKG2C+ T cells.

Using the 5' RACE reads, TCRdb records one entry per CDR3 protein without DNA. The sample totals 450,000 to 600,000 distinct CDR3 sequences. CDR3 length equals 11 residues. CDR1 and CDR2 from the germline V gene are SQVTM and ANQGSEA. The clonotype was recovered from a man between 18 and 29 years old in good health. Material: blood T cells: a sorted CD56 or NKG2C T cell subset, CD4+ or CD8+ T cells, or bulk PBMC T cells (not recorded which). The V gene is TRBV29-1, the J gene TRBJ1-1; with no DNA, the TCRdb D assignment of TRBD1 cannot be verified. The CDR3 protein is CSGWTGTEAFF. Based on the CDR3 plus reference TRBV29-1 and TRBJ1-1, the full variable domain is SAVISQKPSRDICQRGTSLTIQCQVDSQVTMMFWYRQQPGQSLTLIATANQGSEATYESGFVIDKFPISRPNLTFSTLTVSNMSPEDSSIYLCSGWTGTEAFFGQGTRLTVV.